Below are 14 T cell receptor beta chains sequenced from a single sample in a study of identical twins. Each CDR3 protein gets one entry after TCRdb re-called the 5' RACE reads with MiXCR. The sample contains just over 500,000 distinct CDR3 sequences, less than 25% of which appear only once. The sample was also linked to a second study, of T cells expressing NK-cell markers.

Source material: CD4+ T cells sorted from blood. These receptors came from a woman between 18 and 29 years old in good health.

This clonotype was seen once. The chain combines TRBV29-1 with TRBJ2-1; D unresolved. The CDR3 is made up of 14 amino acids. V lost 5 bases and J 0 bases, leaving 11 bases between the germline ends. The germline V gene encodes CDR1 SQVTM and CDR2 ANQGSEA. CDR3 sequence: CSVFGARSYNEQFF. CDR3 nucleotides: TGCAGCGTTTTTGGAGCACGCTCCTACAATGAGCAGTTCTTC.

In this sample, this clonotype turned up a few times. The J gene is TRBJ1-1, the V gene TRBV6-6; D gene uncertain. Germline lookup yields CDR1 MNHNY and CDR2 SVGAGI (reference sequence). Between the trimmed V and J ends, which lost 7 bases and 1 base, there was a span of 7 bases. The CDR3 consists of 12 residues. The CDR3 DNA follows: TGTGCCAGCAATGTGGAGAACACTGAAGCTTTCTTT. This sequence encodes CASNVENTEAFF.

The CDR3 nucleotides read TGTGCCAGCAGTCCTTACAGGGAAGCCACTGAAGCTTTCTTT. The encoded protein is CASSPYREATEAFF. The genes are TRBV2 and TRBJ1-1; the D gene is possibly TRBD1 (6 bases). V was pared by 5 bases and J by 4 bases, with 14 bases between. CDR3 length equals 14 residues. Germline values: CDR1 SNHLY, CDR2 FYNNEI.

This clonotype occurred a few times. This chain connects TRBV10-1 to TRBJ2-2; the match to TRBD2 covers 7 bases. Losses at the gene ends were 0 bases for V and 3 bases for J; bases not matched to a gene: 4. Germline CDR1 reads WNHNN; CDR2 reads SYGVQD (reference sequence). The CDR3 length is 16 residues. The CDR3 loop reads CASSESGGRDTGELFF. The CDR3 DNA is TGCGCCAGCAGTGAGTCAGGCGGGAGAGACACCGGGGAGCTGTTTTTT.

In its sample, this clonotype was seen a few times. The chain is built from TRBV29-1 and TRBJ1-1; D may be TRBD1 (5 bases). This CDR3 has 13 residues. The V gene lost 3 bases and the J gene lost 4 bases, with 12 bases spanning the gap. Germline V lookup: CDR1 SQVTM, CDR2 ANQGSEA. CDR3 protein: CSVDFQGGTEAFF. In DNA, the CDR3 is TGCAGCGTTGACTTCCAGGGCGGCACTGAAGCTTTCTTT. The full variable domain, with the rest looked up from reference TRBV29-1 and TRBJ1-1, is SAVISQKPSRDICQRGTSLTIQCQVDSQVTMMFWYRQQPGQSLTLIATANQGSEATYESGFVIDKFPISRPNLTFSTLTVSNMSPEDSSIYLCSVDFQGGTEAFFGQGTRLTVV.

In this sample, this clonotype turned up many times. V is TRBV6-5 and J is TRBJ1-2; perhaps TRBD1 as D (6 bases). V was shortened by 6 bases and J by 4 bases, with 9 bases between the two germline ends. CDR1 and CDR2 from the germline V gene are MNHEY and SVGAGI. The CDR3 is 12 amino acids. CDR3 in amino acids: CASRDSGYGYTF. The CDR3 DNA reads TGTGCCAGCAGGGACAGTGGCTATGGCTACACCTTC.

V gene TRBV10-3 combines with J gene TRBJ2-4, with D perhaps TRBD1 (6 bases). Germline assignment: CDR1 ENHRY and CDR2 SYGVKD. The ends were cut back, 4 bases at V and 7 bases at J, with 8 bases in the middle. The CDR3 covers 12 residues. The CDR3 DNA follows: TGTGCCATCAGTGTGCAGGGGAACATTCAGTACTTC. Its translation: CAISVQGNIQYF.

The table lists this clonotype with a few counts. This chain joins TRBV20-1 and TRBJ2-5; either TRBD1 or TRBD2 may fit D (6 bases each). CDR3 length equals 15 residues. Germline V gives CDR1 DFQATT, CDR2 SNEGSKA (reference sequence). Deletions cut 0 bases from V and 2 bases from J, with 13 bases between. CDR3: CSARDLGGLQETQYF. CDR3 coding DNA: TGCAGTGCTAGAGATCTGGGGGGCCTACAAGAGACCCAGTACTTC.

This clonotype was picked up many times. As DNA, the CDR3 is TGCAGTGCTAAAGACACGGGACAGCTCTTTTACACCTTC. As protein: CSAKDTGQLFYTF. The chain recombines TRBV20-1 with TRBJ1-2; 7 bases are a match to TRBD1. The trim removed 4 bases at V and 11 bases at J, leaving 13 bases unmatched. The CDR3 runs to 13 residues. Germline loops: CDR1 DFQATT, CDR2 SNEGSKA (reference sequence).

The CDR3 reads CASSLKVKETQYF. CDR3 nucleotide sequence: TGCGCCAGCAGCTTGAAGGTTAAAGAGACCCAGTACTTC. V and J are TRBV5-1 and TRBJ2-5; D call uncertain. The CDR3 sequence is 13 residues long. Trimming removed 1 base from V and 3 bases from J, with 7 bases in between. CDR1 and CDR2 (germline): SGHRS, YFSETQ.

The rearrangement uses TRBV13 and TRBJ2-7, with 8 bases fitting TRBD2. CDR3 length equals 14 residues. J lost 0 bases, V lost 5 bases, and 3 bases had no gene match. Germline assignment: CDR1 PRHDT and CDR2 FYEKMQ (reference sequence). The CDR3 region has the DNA TGTGCCAGCAGCGAACGGGGGGGCTCCTACGAGCAGTACTTC. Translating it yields CASSERGGSYEQYF.

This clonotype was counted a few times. CDR3 in amino acids: CAISESGLRYGYTF. The CDR3 nucleotides read TGTGCCATCAGTGAGTCGGGACTCCGCTATGGCTACACCTTC. The J gene is TRBJ1-2, the V gene TRBV10-3; perhaps TRBD1 as D (5 bases). Deletions cut 0 bases from V and 4 bases from J, with 9 bases between. This CDR3 spans 14 amino acids. The germline V gene encodes CDR1 ENHRY and CDR2 SYGVKD.

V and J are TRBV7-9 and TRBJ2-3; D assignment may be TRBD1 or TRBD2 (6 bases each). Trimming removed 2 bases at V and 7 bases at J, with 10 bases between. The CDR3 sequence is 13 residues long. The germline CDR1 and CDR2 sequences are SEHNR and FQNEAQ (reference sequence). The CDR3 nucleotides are TGTGCCAGCAGCTTACCCGGGGGCAATACGCAGTATTTT. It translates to CASSLPGGNTQYF.

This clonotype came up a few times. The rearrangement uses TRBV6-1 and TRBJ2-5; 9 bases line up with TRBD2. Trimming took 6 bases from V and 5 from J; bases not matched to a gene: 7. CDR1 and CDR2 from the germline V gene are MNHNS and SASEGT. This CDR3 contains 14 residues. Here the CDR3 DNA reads TGTGCCAGCAGAGTAGCGGGAGCCAGTGAGACCCAGTACTTC. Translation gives CASRVAGASETQYF.